This T cell receptor beta chain was documented in a study of blood T cells in healthy people across ages. Germline V lookup: CDR1 MNHEY, CDR2 SVGEGT. V lost 0 bases and J lost 1; bases outside the gene matches: 8. CDR3 length equals 19 residues. A note on this clonotype: Its antigen is currently unknown.

Alongside a J-beta primer mix, a sample-barcoded 5' primer served in a second PCR lasting 7 to 11 cycles. TCRdb reprocessed the 5' RACE reads via MiXCR and lists one record per CDR3 protein. Among 650,000 to 800,000 distinct CDR3 sequences, under 55% were seen once, and the ten largest hold around 18%. Study outcomes and limitations: There was no known CMV status for donors, so expanded clonotype changes were possibly confounded. Compared with aged donors, long-lived donors showed fewer expanded clones, suggesting selection. A conclusive naive versus antigen-experienced comparison was prevented by the unsorted PBMCs. A roughly linear fall in TCR beta diversity per million T cells was seen with increasing age.

This sequence originates from a man in his 60s in good health. The V and J genes are TRBV6-2 or TRBV6-3 and TRBJ2-1; the match to TRBD2 covers 11 bases. The sample consisted of blood. CDR3 sequence reads: CASSYSISGGARSYNEQFF. The CDR3 region has the DNA TGTGCCAGCAGTTACTCGATTAGCGGGGGGGCTCGGTCCTACAATGAGCAGTTCTTC.